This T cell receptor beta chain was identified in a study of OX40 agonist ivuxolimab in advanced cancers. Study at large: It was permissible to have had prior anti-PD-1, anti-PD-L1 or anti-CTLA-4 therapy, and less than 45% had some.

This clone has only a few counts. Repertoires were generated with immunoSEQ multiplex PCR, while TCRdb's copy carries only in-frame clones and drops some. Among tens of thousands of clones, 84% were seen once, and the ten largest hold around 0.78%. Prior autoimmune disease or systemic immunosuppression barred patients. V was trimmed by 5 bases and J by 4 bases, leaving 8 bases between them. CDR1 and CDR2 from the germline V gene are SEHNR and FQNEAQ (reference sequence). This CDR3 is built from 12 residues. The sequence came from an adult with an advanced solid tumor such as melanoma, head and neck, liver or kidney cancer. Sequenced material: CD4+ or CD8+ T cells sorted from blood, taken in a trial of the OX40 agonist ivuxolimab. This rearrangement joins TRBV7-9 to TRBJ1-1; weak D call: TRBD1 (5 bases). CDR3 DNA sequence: TGTGCCAGCAGCCAGGGTGGCACTGAAGCTTTCTTT. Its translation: CASSQGGTEAFF.